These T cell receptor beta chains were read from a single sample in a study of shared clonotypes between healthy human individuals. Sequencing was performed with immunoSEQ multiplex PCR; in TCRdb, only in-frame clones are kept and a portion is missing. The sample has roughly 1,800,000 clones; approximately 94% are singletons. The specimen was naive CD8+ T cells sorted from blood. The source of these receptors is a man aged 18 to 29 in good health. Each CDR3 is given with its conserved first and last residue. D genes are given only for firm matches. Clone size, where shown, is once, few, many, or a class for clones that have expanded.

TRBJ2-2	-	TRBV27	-	TGTGCCAGCAGTCCCCTTGGCGTCTCTGGCACCGGGGAGCTGTTTTTT	CASSPLGVSGTGELFF
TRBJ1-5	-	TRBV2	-	TGTGCCAGCAGTGGACCCCGCGCCGGAGGACCAAGTAGCAATCAGCCCCAGCATTTT	CASSGPRAGGPSSNQPQHF
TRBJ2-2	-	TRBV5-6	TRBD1	TGTGCCAGCAGCCCCCCAGGGGGCGCGGGCACCGGGGAGCTGTTTTTT	CASSPPGGAGTGELFF
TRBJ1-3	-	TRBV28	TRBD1	TGTGCCAGCAGTCGAGCCGGGACAGGGGGCTTGAGCGGAAACACCATATATTTT	CASSRAGTGGLSGNTIYF
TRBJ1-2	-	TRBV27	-	TGTGCCAGCAGTGGGGGGGTTGGCTACACCTTC	CASSGGVGYTF
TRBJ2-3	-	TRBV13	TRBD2	TGTGCCAGCACCCCGGCGGGGGGGGAAACAGATACGCAGTATTTT	CASTPAGGETDTQYF
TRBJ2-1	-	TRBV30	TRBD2	TGTGCCTGGACTAGCGGGGCCATAAGCCACAATGAGCAGTTCTTC	CAWTSGAISHNEQFF
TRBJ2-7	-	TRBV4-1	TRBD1	TGCGCCAGCAGCCCGATACGACAGGGAGAGGAGCAGTACTTC	CASSPIRQGEEQYF
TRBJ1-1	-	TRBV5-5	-	TGTGCCAGCAGCTTGGCTGATCTGGGGTCCACTGAAGCTTTCTTT	CASSLADLGSTEAFF
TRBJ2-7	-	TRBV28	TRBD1	TGTGCCAGCAGTTTGGAAGGGGGCAGCTACGAGCAGTACTTC	CASSLEGGSYEQYF
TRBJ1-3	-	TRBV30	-	TGTGCCTGGAGGTCAGGGGTGGCGGGAAACACCATATATTTT	CAWRSGVAGNTIYF
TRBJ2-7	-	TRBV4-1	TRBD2	TGCGCCAGCAGCCATAGACTAGCGGGAGACTACGAGCAGTACTTC	CASSHRLAGDYEQYF
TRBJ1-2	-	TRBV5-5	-	TGTGCCAGCAGCTTGGAGACCCCATATGGCTACACCTTC	CASSLETPYGYTF
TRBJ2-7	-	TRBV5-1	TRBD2	TGCGCCAGCAGCTTAACCAGCGGGAGCCCCTCCTACGAGCAGTACTTC	CASSLTSGSPSYEQYF
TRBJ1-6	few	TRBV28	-	TGTGCCAGCAGTTTGAGTTCCTTGTTACCCCTCCACTTT	CASSLSSLLPLHF
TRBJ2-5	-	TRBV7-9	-	TGTGCCAGCAGCTATGAGGGGGAGACCCAGTACTTC	CASSYEGETQYF
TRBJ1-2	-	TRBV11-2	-	TGTGCCAGCAGCCTAACTGGGACCAACCTTAACTATGGCTACACCTTC	CASSLTGTNLNYGYTF
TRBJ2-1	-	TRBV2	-	TGTGCTGATAGCGGAGCCGGCAATGAGCAGTTCTTC	CADSGAGNEQFF
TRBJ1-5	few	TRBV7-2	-	TGTGCCAGCAGCTTAGCAGTTTATAGCAATCAGCCCCAGCATTTT	CASSLAVYSNQPQHF
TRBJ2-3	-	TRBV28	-	TGTGCCAGCCGCTTGACAGGCAGCACAGATACGCAGTATTTT	CASRLTGSTDTQYF